A single T cell receptor (beta chain) is shown here with its context. This clone was seen once. What antigen it recognizes has not been identified. The input lacks base qualities; no much larger clone sits a single base away. Library method: the immunoSEQ multiplex PCR assay. As for the original processing: To diagnose cytomegalovirus status from the catalog of TCR beta chain sequences, a statistical classification framework was built. In its TCRdb copy, this immuneACCESS table keeps in-frame sequences only and misses some clones. Where compared with another copy, unresolved V genes explain less than half of these, and the others have no known cause. The V and J calls and clone size were taken over from that table, and D and trimming were inferred from the DNA. For this sample there are 140,000 to 150,000 clones; about 89% appear just once. The biggest ten clones account for 0.6% to 0.85% of the sample.

Donors formed part of the validation cohort, which comprised approximately 130 subjects and was distinct from the first cohort of under 850 subjects. This entry belongs to a study of cytomegalovirus exposure and HLA in healthy donors (dated by TCRdb to the late 2010s). Background for the entire study: According to a later analysis, the roughly 120 validation repertoires were produced on the same platform as the 666 repertoires of the first cohort. High-throughput TCR immunosequencing, statistical association of individual TCRs with disease status, and machine learning were combined to predict cytomegalovirus infection status. A separate validation cohort of roughly 120 different subjects was used in addition to the roughly 640-subject first cohort. The study aimed to test whether cataloging public T cell receptors could reveal signatures of past pathogen exposure. What the research found in general, with its limitations: All 120 or so repertoires were used to score co-occurrence in the validation cohort in a later analysis, because that analysis had no HLA typing for the cohort. A few of the identified cytomegalovirus-associated TCR beta chains were confirmed in vitro to be specific for cytomegalovirus antigens. Across donors, most TCR sequences were observed very rarely, whereas some public TCRs were present in many individuals. The classifier was reported to diagnose cytomegalovirus status with high specificity and sensitivity in both the original cohort and the validation cohort. In a later analysis, TCRs clustered in the first cohort were found to also tend to co-occur in the 120 or so validation repertoires, with approximately 93% of cluster scores above 0. In the study, some 160 TCR beta chains were listed as associated with cytomegalovirus. According to the authors, the approach could potentially be generalized to other disease states and immunological phenotypes.

Sequenced: PBMCs. The TCR originated in a young man in good health and CMV-seronegative.

The CDR3 protein is CASSLEGTGLYSTDTQYF. The nucleotides are TGTGCCAGCAGCTTGGAGGGGACAGGACTTTATAGCACAGATACGCAGTATTTT. The V and J segments used are TRBV5-4 and TRBJ2-3; the central 8 bases match TRBD1. The germline V end is reduced by 0 bases and the J end by 0 bases; junction bases left unmatched: 9. The germline V gene (reference sequence) supplies CDR1 SGHNT and CDR2 YYREEE. The CDR3 measures 18 amino acids from cysteine to phenylalanine. The DNA shown is the 54-base CDR3, in frame from base 1.